The clone carrying this T cell receptor (beta chain) was seen only a few times. What it binds is unknown. The data are from a study of response to subunit inactivated influenza vaccine. Study-level points and caveats: The authors suggested that few new T cells are recruited per seasonal influenza vaccination.

TCRdb recomputed calls from the RT-PCR reads with MiXCR, one row per CDR3 protein. Among about 700,000 distinct CDR3 sequences listed, roughly 14% were seen once. This specimen was PBMCs from blood, taken roughly 15 days before vaccination. This clonotype was obtained from a man aged 45 to 65 who received an inactivated influenza vaccine.

Here the CDR3 reads CASSLRRPSGLPHTGELFF. In nucleotides, the CDR3 is TGTGCCAGCAGCTTACGTCGACCTAGCGGCCTACCCCACACCGGGGAGCTGTTTTTT. The chain is built from TRBV7-8 and TRBJ2-2; the match to TRBD2 covers 7 bases. The V gene end was trimmed by 2 bases and the J gene end by 3 bases; junction bases not matched to a gene: 15. Per the germline V gene, CDR1 is SGHVS and CDR2 is FQNEAQ. The CDR3 runs to 19 residues. Filled out from reference TRBV7-8 and TRBJ2-2, the complete variable domain reads GAGVSQSPRYKVAKRGQDVALRCDPISGHVSLFWYQQALGQGPEFLTYFQNEAQLDKSGLPSDRFFAERPEGSVSTLKIQRTQQEDSAVYLCASSLRRPSGLPHTGELFFGEGSRLTVL.